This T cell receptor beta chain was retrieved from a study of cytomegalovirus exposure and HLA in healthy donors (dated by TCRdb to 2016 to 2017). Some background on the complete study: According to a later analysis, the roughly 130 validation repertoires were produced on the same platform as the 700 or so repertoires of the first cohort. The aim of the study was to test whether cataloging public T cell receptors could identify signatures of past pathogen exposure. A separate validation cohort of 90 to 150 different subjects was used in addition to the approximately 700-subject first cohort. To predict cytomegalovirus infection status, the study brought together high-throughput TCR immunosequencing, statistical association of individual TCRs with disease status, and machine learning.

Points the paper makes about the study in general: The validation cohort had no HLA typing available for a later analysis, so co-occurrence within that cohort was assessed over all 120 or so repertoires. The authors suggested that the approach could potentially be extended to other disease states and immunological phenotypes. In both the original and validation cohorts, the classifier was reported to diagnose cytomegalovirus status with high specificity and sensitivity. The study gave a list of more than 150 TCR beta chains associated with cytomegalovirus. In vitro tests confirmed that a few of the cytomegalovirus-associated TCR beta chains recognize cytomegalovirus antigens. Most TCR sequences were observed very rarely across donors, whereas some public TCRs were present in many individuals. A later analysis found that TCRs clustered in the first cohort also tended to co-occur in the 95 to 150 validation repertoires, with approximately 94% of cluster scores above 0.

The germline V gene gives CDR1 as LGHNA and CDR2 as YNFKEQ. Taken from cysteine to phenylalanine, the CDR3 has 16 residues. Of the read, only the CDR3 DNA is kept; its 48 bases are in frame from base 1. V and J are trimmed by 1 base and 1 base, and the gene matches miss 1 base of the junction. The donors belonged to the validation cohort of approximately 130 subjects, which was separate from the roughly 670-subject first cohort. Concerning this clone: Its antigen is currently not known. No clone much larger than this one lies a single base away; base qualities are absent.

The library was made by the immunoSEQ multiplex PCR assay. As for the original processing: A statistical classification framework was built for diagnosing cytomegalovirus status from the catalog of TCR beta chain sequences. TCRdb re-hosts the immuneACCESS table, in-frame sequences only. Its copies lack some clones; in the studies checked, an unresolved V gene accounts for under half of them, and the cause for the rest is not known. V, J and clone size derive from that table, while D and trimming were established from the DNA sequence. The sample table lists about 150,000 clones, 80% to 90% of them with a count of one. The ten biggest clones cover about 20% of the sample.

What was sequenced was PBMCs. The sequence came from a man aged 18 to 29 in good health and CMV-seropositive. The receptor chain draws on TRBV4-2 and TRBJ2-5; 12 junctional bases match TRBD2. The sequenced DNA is TGTGCCAGCAGCCAAGGACTAGCGGGGGCCCAAGAGACCCAGTACTTC. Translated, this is CASSQGLAGAQETQYF.